Below are 19 T cell receptor beta chains sequenced from a single sample in a study of blood T cell repertoires in COVID-19. Some clones are missing from TCRdb's copy, which holds only in-frame ones; the method was immunoSEQ multiplex PCR. The sample carries approximately 260,000 clones, 80% to 90% recorded once. Sequences were obtained from peripheral blood. Receptor source: a woman aged 70 to 79 with COVID-19, enrolled during active disease.

This chain connects TRBV5-1 to TRBJ2-3; 7 bases agree with TRBD1. The J segment lost 2 bases and the V segment lost 4 bases, leaving 7 bases of the junction unmatched. The CDR3 spans 15 residues. CDR1 is SGHRS, CDR2 YFSETQ, per germline. CDR3: CASSGTGAFTDTQYF. The CDR3 region has the DNA TGCGCCAGCAGCGGAACAGGGGCCTTCACAGATACGCAGTATTTT.

The genes are TRBV5-1 and TRBJ1-2; D is undetermined. The V end was cut by 0 bases, the J end by 5 bases, with 14 bases between. The CDR3 has 15 amino acids. Germline V gene data show CDR1 as SGHRS and CDR2 as YFSETQ. CDR3 amino acids: CASSLAVTATYGYTF. CDR3 in DNA: TGCGCCAGCAGCTTGGCCGTAACAGCAACTTATGGCTACACCTTC.

The chain employs TRBV5-4 and TRBJ2-2, with 10 bases aligning to TRBD1. The CDR3 runs to 16 residues. Germline V gene lookup returns CDR1 SGHNT and CDR2 YYREEE (reference sequence). With 4 bases clipped from V and 0 bases from J, the junction kept 3 bases outside the gene matches. The CDR3 region has the DNA TGTGCCAGCAGCGGAGGACAGGGGGCGAACACCGGGGAGCTGTTTTTT. Protein: CASSGGQGANTGELFF.

The chain recombines TRBV6-5 with TRBJ1-3; D remains ambiguous. The germline V gene has CDR1 MNHEY and CDR2 SVGAGI. Deletions cut 2 bases from V and 4 bases from J, with 12 bases between. The CDR3 is 15 residues long. The CDR3 DNA is TGTGCCAGCAGTTACGGAACAGCTCGAGGAAACACCATATATTTT. Encoded protein: CASSYGTARGNTIYF.

This clone appeared a few times. CDR3 loop: CAISGAGGNNNEQFF. The CDR3 nucleotides are TGTGCCATCAGTGGTGCAGGGGGTAACAACAATGAGCAGTTCTTC. This chain uses TRBV10-3 with TRBJ2-1, with TRBD1 identical over 7 bases. The CDR3 is 15 residues long. The germline V gene encodes CDR1 ENHRY and CDR2 SYGVKD. V lost 4 bases to trimming and J lost 5 bases; unmatched junction nucleotides: 8.

This clone was observed a single time. The chain links TRBV3-1 (or the pseudogene TRBV3-2) to TRBJ1-2; 10 nucleotides agree with TRBD1. CDR3 size: 15 residues. CDR1 is LGHDT, CDR2 YNNKEL, per germline (reference sequence). Trimming took 1 base from V and 9 from J; bases not matched to a gene: 8. CDR3 residues: CASSQGDRGRVSYTF. CDR3 coding DNA: TGTGCCAGCAGCCAAGGTGACAGGGGGCGAGTAAGCTACACCTTC.

CDR3 bases: TGTGCCACCAGCAGAGCCGGACAAGGGGGCTACGAGCAGTACTTC. This sequence encodes CATSRAGQGGYEQYF. The genes are TRBV15 and TRBJ2-7, with D perhaps TRBD1 (6 bases). V was cut by 1 base and J by 3 bases, with 13 bases left in between. CDR1 LNHNV and CDR2 YYDKDF come from the germline V gene (reference sequence). The CDR3 length is 15 residues.

This rearrangement joins TRBV18 to TRBJ2-7, with 9 positions matching TRBD1. Germline V gene data show CDR1 as KGHSH and CDR2 as LQKENI. V lost 8 bases, J lost 6 bases, and 8 bases stayed unmatched. CDR3 length: 13 residues. The CDR3 loop reads CASLGQGRREQYF. Written as DNA, the CDR3 is TGTGCCAGCCTGGGACAGGGCCGACGCGAGCAGTACTTC. Filled out from reference TRBV18 and TRBJ2-7, the complete variable domain reads NAGVMQNPRHLVRRRGQEARLRCSPMKGHSHVYWYRQLPEEGLKFMVYLQKENIIDESGMPKERFSAEFPKEGPSILRIQQVVRGDSAAYFCASLGQGRREQYFGPGTRLTVT.

The V gene is TRBV30, the J gene TRBJ1-6; perhaps TRBD1 as D (5 bases). Germline CDR1 GTSNPN, CDR2 SVGIG (reference sequence). The CDR3 loop spans 15 amino acids. With 2 bases removed from V and 10 bases from J, the gap between germline ends came to 18 bases. The CDR3 bases are TGTGCCTGGAGTTCTACAGGTACGGCACGATCACCCCTCCACTTT. Its protein is CAWSSTGTARSPLHF.

In its sample, this clone was seen a few times. The V gene is TRBV15, the J gene TRBJ1-2; 10 bases map to TRBD1. Trimming at V came to 1 base and at J to 7 bases, leaving 12 bases not matched to a gene. CDR1 is LNHNV and CDR2 is YYDKDF in the germline V gene (reference sequence). The CDR3 covers 17 residues. CDR3 region: CATSRALGTGDFGGYTF. The DNA for the CDR3 is TGTGCCACCAGCAGAGCCCTAGGGACAGGGGATTTCGGTGGCTACACCTTC.

The chain is built from TRBV5-1 and TRBJ1-2; D is possibly TRBD1 (5 bases). The ends were cut back, 0 bases at V and 0 bases at J, with 18 bases in the middle. Germline CDR1 reads SGHRS; CDR2 reads YFSETQ. The CDR3 totals 18 residues. The CDR3 nucleotides are TGCGCCAGCAGCTTGGTGACAGACCCGAAGGAAGCTAACTATGGCTACACCTTC. This codes for CASSLVTDPKEANYGYTF.

The chain carries TRBV2 and TRBJ2-2, with 7 bases that match TRBD2. V was pared by 7 bases and J by 4 bases, with 6 bases of the junction left unmatched. The CDR3 contains 14 residues. Germline CDR1 SNHLY, CDR2 FYNNEI. CDR3 in DNA: TGTGCCAGCATTCGGGAGGTAGTCACCGGGGAGCTGTTTTTT. It codes for CASIREVVTGELFF.

The table lists this clone with a few counts. The chain recombines TRBV28 with TRBJ2-7; 9 bases align to TRBD2. After removal of 7 bases from V and 2 bases from J, the junction contained 12 bases not matched to a gene. In germline, CDR1 is MDHEN, CDR2 SYDVKM. The CDR3 spans 16 residues. Here the CDR3 DNA reads TGTGCCAGCACTTCCCCGGCGGGAGGGACAACCTACGAGCAGTACTTC. It specifies CASTSPAGGTTYEQYF.

J is TRBJ1-3 and V is TRBV6-1; 8 bases fit TRBD1. Losses at the gene ends were 1 base for V and 4 bases for J; bases not matched to a gene: 6. Germline-derived CDR1 and CDR2 are MNHNS and SASEGT. The CDR3 sequence is 16 residues long. DNA of the CDR3: TGTGCCAGCAGTGAAGTTAGTGGACAGGGAGGAAACACCATATATTTT. It is translated as CASSEVSGQGGNTIYF.

The chain couples TRBV19 to TRBJ2-1, with 8 bases matching TRBD2. The ends lost 7 bases at V and 6 bases at J; junction bases unmatched: 5. Germline assignment: CDR1 LNHDA and CDR2 SQIVND (reference sequence). The CDR3 consists of 13 residues. The CDR3 region has the DNA TGTGCCAGTACCATGGGGACTAGCAATGAGCAGTTCTTC. It codes for CASTMGTSNEQFF.

This clone occurred once. CDR3 protein: CASRGGWNEQFF. In nucleotides, the CDR3 is TGTGCCAGCAGAGGGGGCTGGAATGAGCAGTTCTTC. This chain connects TRBV6-5 to TRBJ2-1; 7 bases are a match to TRBD1. Looked up from germline, CDR1 is MNHEY and CDR2 is SVGAGI. The V segment lost 6 bases and the J segment 7 bases; nucleotides outside the gene matches: 3. The CDR3 spans 12 residues.

CDR3 sequence: CASSPYRQDTEAFF. The DNA of the CDR3 is TGTGCCAGCAGCCCCTACAGGCAGGACACTGAAGCTTTCTTT. The rearrangement uses TRBV7-9 and TRBJ1-1, with D perhaps TRBD1 (5 bases). The ends were cut back, 5 bases at V and 3 bases at J, with 13 bases in the middle. CDR3 length: 14 amino acids. From germline, CDR1 is SEHNR and CDR2 FQNEAQ (reference sequence).

The chain links TRBV28 to TRBJ1-5; possible D gene TRBD1, 5 bases. V was clipped by 4 bases and J by 8 bases, with 15 bases between them. CDR3 length equals 14 residues. Germline loops: CDR1 MDHEN, CDR2 SYDVKM. CDR3 nucleotides: TGTGCCAGCAGTTCGGCCCAGGGATATGAGCCCCAGCATTTT. Residues: CASSSAQGYEPQHF.

J is TRBJ1-2 and V is TRBV19; D is undetermined. The CDR3 is 15 residues long. Trimming removed 2 bases from V and 4 bases from J, with 14 bases in between. Looked up from germline, CDR1 is LNHDA and CDR2 is SQIVND (reference sequence). This CDR3 is CASSISTVTGYGYTF. The CDR3 coding sequence is TGTGCCAGTAGTATAAGCACGGTGACGGGCTATGGCTACACCTTC. The variable domain in full, with the rest retrieved from reference TRBV19 and TRBJ1-2, is DGGITQSPKYLFRKEGQNVTLSCEQNLNHDAMYWYRQDPGQGLRLIYYSQIVNDFQKGDIAEGYSVSREKKESFPLTVTSAQKNPTAFYLCASSISTVTGYGYTFGSGTRLTVV.